These 2 T cell receptor beta chains were sequenced from one sample in a study of T cell responses to AZD1222 COVID-19 vaccine. The data were produced by immunoSEQ multiplex PCR, yet TCRdb's version contains in-frame clones alone and is incomplete. This sample carries around 130,000 clones, over 75% of them seen once, and the ten largest clones take roughly 5.7%. The starting material was peripheral blood, obtained 28 days after the second AZD1222 dose. The receptors were gathered from an adult who received the AZD1222 COVID-19 vaccine.

The rearrangement joins TRBV11-3 to TRBJ2-2; D not certain. In germline, CDR1 is SGHNT, CDR2 YENEEA. The CDR3 contains 13 residues. The V end lost 2 bases, the J end lost 4 bases, and 5 bases lay between the germline ends. CDR3 nucleotide sequence: TGTGCCAGCAGCTTAAGGGTCACCGGGGAGCTGTTTTTT. Translating it yields CASSLRVTGELFF. The full variable domain, with the rest looked up from reference TRBV11-3 and TRBJ2-2, is EAGVVQSPRYKIIEKKQPVAFWCNPISGHNTLYWYLQNLGQGPELLIRYENEEAVDDSQLPKDRFSAERLKGVDSTLKIQPAELGDSAVYLCASSLRVTGELFFGEGSRLTVL.

The chain joins TRBV24-1 to TRBJ2-1, with 13 bases that match TRBD2. The junction had 5 bases not matched to a gene; V was cut back by 6 bases and J by 1 base. Germline V gene sequence: CDR1 KGHDR, CDR2 SFDVKD. This CDR3 has 17 amino acids. The CDR3 reads CATSSELAGGSYNEQFF. CDR3 in DNA: TGTGCCACCAGTTCGGAACTAGCGGGAGGGTCCTACAATGAGCAGTTCTTC.